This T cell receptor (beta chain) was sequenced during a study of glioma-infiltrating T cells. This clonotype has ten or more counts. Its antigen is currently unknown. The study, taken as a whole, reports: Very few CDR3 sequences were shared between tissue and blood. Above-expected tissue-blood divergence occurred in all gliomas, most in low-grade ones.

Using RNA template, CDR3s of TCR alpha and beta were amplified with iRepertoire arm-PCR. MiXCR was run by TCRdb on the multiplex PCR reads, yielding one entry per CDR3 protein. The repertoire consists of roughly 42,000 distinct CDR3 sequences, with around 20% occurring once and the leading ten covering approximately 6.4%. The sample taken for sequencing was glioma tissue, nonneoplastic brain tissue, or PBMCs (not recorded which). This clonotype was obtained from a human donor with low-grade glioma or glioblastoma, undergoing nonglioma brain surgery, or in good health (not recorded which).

The CDR3 sequence is CASRKTGGPGELFF. The CDR3 nucleotides are TGTGCCAGCAGAAAAACAGGGGGTCCCGGGGAGCTGTTTTTT. The V call is TRBV27, the J call TRBJ2-2, with 8 bases matching TRBD1. CDR3 length: 14 amino acids. Germline V lookup: CDR1 MNHEY, CDR2 SMNVEV (reference sequence). V dropped 6 bases and J dropped 6; count of bases not matched to a gene: 6.